Listed here are 9 T cell receptor beta chains from one sample, sequenced in a study of human T cells and chemical hapten exposure. Described time point: patch test 1, 2 weeks after DPC sensitization. Treatment: therapeutic diphenylcyclopropenone sensitization with weekly scalp DPC. MiXCR was run by TCRdb on the RACE reads, yielding one entry per CDR3 protein. This sample has around 380,000 distinct CDR3 sequences, with roughly 4.8% found just once. Sequenced here: whole blood, sampled in connection with sensitization to the hapten diphenylcyclopropenone (DPC). These receptors were collected from a woman between 45 and 65 years old with alopecia areata. Some clones in this sample may be carry-over from other donors' samples.

This clonotype appeared many times. J is TRBJ1-2 and V is TRBV7-3, with D possibly matching TRBD1 (5 bases). Trimming pared 5 bases from V and 0 bases from J, leaving 13 bases between. Germline V gives CDR1 SGHTA, CDR2 FQGTGA. There are 15 residues in the CDR3. The CDR3 nucleotides read TGTGCCAGCAGCCTGTCGACAGCATCTAACTATGGCTACACCTTC. Translated, it gives CASSLSTASNYGYTF. The full variable domain, rest sourced from reference TRBV7-3 and TRBJ1-2, is GAGVSQTPSNKVTEKGKYVELRCDPISGHTALYWYRQSLGQGPEFLIYFQGTGAADDSGLPNDRFFAVRPEGSVSTLKIQRTERGDSAVYLCASSLSTASNYGYTFGSGTRLTVV.

This clonotype has a count of ten or more. The genes are TRBV5-6 and TRBJ2-1, with a tentative D call TRBD2 (6 bases). This CDR3 has 15 amino acids. Trimming stripped 4 bases from V and 0 bases from J, with 11 bases between. Per the germline V gene, CDR1 is SGHDT and CDR2 is YYEEEE. DNA for the CDR3: TGTGCCAGCAGCGGGGGACTCCGCTCCTACAATGAGCAGTTCTTC. This codes for CASSGGLRSYNEQFF. The entire variable domain, with the rest obtained from reference TRBV5-6 and TRBJ2-1, is as follows: DAGVTQSPTHLIKTRGQQVTLRCSPKSGHDTVSWYQQALGQGPQFIFQYYEEEERQRGNFPDRFSGHQFPNYSSELNVNALLLGDSALYLCASSGGLRSYNEQFFGPGTRLTVL.

The table lists this clonotype with many counts. This chain connects TRBV7-9 to TRBJ1-4; 9 bases are shared with TRBD1. With V trimmed by 5 bases and J by 7 bases, 8 bases remained unmatched. Germline V gives CDR1 SEHNR, CDR2 FQNEAQ (reference sequence). The CDR3 extends over 15 amino acids. The CDR3 DNA is TGTGCCAGCAGCACGCTACAGGGGGCGGGTGAAAAACTGTTTTTT. Translated, it gives CASSTLQGAGEKLFF. Combining the CDR3 with reference TRBV7-9 and TRBJ1-4 gives the whole variable domain DTGVSQNPRHKITKRGQNVTFRCDPISEHNRLYWYRQTLGQGPEFLTYFQNEAQLEKSRLLSDRFSAERPKGSFSTLEIQRTEQGDSAMYLCASSTLQGAGEKLFFGSGTQLSVL.

This clonotype showed up just a few times. The V and J genes are TRBV29-1 and TRBJ1-2, with 9 bases fitting TRBD1. The CDR3 has 12 amino acids. Trimming cost V 3 bases and J 8 bases; bases outside gene matches: 4. Germline V CDR1 and CDR2: SQVTM, ANQGSEA. Here the CDR3 reads CSVEGQGSGYTF. DNA of the CDR3: TGCAGCGTTGAGGGACAGGGCAGCGGCTACACCTTC.

In its sample, this clonotype was seen a few times. The chain employs TRBV24-1 and TRBJ2-1; 10 nucleotides line up with TRBD1. Per the germline V gene, CDR1 is KGHDR and CDR2 is SFDVKD. The length of the CDR3 is 15 residues. V lost 3 bases to trimming and J lost 8 bases; unmatched junction nucleotides: 6. The CDR3 loop is CATSDVGQGRDEQFF. The CDR3 nucleotides are TGTGCCACCAGTGATGTGGGACAGGGGAGGGATGAGCAGTTCTTC.

This clonotype was seen repeatedly, ten times or more. This chain uses TRBV2 with TRBJ2-6; no reliable D call. Germline V gene lookup returns CDR1 SNHLY and CDR2 FYNNEI. V dropped 0 bases and J dropped 2 bases, with 8 bases sitting between them. CDR3 length: 16 amino acids. In DNA form, the CDR3 reads TGTGCCAGCAGTGAAGCGCTCGGCCCTGGGGCCAACGTCCTGACTTTC. Amino acid sequence: CASSEALGPGANVLTF.

This rearrangement joins TRBV28 to TRBJ1-5; TRBD1 matches 9 bases. Germline CDR1 is MDHEN and CDR2 is SYDVKM. The CDR3 loop spans 14 amino acids. The junction had 6 bases not matched to a gene; V was cut back by 5 bases and J by 7 bases. CDR3 loop: CASSRDRDGQPQHF. The CDR3 nucleotides read TGTGCCAGCAGTCGGGACAGGGACGGCCAGCCCCAGCATTTT.

The sample holds a few counts of this clonotype. The chain recombines TRBV20-1 with TRBJ2-3; perhaps D is TRBD1 or TRBD2 (6 bases each). CDR1 is DFQATT and CDR2 is SNEGSKA in the germline V gene (reference sequence). The CDR3 is 18 amino acids. Trimming stripped 1 base from V and 4 bases from J, with 24 bases between. CDR3 amino acids: CSARGGGSSGPGPDTQYF. The DNA for the CDR3 is TGCAGTGCTAGAGGAGGGGGGAGTAGCGGCCCTGGGCCAGATACGCAGTATTTT.

This clonotype was counted ten times or more. The gene calls are TRBV4-2 and TRBJ2-1, with TRBD2 matching over 9 bases. CDR3 length: 18 amino acids. J gave up 4 bases and V 1 base, and 11 bases lay outside the gene matches. From germline, CDR1 is LGHNA and CDR2 YNFKEQ. CDR3 sequence (DNA): TGTGCCAGCAGCCAAGTATCGGCTAGCGGGAAGCGGTACAATGAGCAGTTCTTC. This translates into CASSQVSASGKRYNEQFF.